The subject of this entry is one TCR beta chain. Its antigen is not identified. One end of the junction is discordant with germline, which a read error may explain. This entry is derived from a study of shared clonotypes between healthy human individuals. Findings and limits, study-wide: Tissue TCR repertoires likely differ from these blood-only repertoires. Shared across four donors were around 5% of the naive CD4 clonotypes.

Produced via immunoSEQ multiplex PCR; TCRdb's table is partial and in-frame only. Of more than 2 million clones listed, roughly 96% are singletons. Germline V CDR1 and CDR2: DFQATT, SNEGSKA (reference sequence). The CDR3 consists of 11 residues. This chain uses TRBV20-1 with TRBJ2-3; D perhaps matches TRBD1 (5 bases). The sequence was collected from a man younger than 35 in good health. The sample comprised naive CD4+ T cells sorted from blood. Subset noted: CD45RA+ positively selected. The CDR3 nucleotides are TGCAGTGTTGTTACAGGCCCCACGCGGTATTTT. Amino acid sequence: CSVVTGPTRYF.